The present TCR beta chain was sequenced within a study of shared clonotypes between healthy human individuals. Study-level background: Plates per donor: three CD4 naive, three CD4 memory, two CD8 naive, one CD8 memory. Study-level results: Rarefaction indicated that sorted-subset sequencing remained incomplete although depth was large.

Here immunoSEQ multiplex PCR was the method, and the copy in TCRdb shows in-frame clones only, minus some. This sample has about 95,000 clones; roughly 69% occur once, and the top ten carry roughly 43%. Germline CDR1 and CDR2: MGHDK and SYGVNS. Trimming shortened V by 1 base and J by 6 bases, and 13 bases separated the two germline ends. The CDR3 totals 14 residues. This clone has a handful of counts. Its matching antigen is unknown. This chain uses TRBV25-1 with TRBJ2-7; tentative D call: TRBD1 (5 bases). The sequence was obtained from a man aged 25 to 40 in good health. Sequencing input: memory CD8+ T cells sorted from blood. Subset described: CD45RO+ cells pooled with CCR7-negative TemRA cells. CDR3 sequence reads: CASSEWAVRGEQYF. The CDR3, as DNA: TGTGCCAGCAGTGAATGGGCAGTAAGGGGCGAGCAGTACTTC.